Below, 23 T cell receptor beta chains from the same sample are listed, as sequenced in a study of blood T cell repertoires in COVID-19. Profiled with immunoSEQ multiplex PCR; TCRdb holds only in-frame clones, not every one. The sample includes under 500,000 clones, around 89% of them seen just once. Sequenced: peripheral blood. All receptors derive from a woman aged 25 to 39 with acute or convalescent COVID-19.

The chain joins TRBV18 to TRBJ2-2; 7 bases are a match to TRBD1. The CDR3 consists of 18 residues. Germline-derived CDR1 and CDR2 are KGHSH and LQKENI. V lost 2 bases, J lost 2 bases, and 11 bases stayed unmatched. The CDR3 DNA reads TGTGCCAGCTCACCATATGTACAGGGACAGAAAAACACCGGGGAGCTGTTTTTT. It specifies CASSPYVQGQKNTGELFF.

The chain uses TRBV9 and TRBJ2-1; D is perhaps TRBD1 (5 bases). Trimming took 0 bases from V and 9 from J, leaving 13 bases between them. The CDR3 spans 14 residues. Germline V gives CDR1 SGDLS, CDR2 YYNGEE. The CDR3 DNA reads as TGTGCCAGCAGCGTAGGCCAGGGATTCGGTGAGCAGTTCTTC. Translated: CASSVGQGFGEQFF.

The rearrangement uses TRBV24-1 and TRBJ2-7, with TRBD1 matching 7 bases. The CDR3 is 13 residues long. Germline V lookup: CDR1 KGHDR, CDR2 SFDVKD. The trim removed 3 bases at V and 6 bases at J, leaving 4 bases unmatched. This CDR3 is CATSDPGTAEQYF. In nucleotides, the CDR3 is TGTGCCACCAGTGATCCTGGGACAGCCGAGCAGTACTTC.

The CDR3 DNA sequence: TGTGCCAGCAGTGAGTTGACTAGCATGGGTGAGCAGTTCTTC. This translates into CASSELTSMGEQFF. This chain joins TRBV2 and TRBJ2-1, with TRBD2 identical over 7 bases. Trimming cost V 3 bases and J 9 bases; bases outside gene matches: 8. From germline, CDR1 is SNHLY and CDR2 FYNNEI. This CDR3 spans 14 amino acids.

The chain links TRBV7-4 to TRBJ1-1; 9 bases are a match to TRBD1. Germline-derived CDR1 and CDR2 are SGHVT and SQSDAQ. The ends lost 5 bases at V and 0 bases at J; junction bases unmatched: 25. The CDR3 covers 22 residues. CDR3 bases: TGTGCCAGCAGCCGTCGCTACAGGGGGCTCGCTTCACTAAATATTTTGAACACTGAAGCTTTCTTT. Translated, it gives CASSRRYRGLASLNILNTEAFF.

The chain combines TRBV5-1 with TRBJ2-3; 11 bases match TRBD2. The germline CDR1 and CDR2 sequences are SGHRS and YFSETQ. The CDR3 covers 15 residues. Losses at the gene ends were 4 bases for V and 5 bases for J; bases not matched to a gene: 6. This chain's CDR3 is CASSHPSGGLDTQYF. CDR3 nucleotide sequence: TGCGCCAGCAGCCATCCTAGCGGGGGGCTAGATACGCAGTATTTT.

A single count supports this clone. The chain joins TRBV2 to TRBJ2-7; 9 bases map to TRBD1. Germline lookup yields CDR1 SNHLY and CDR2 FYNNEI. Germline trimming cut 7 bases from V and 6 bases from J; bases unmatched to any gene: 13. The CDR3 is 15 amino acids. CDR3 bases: TGTGCCAGCAATCTCCGGGACAGGGCTAGCTCCGAGCAGTACTTC. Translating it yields CASNLRDRASSEQYF.

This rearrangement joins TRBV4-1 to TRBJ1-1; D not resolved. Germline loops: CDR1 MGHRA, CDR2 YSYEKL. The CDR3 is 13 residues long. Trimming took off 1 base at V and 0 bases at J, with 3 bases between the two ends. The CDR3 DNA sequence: TGCGCCAGCAGCCAAGTAATGAACACTGAAGCTTTCTTT. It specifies CASSQVMNTEAFF.

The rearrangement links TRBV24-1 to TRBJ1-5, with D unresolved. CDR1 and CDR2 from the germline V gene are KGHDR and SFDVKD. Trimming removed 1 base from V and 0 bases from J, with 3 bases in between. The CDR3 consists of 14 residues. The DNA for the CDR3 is TGTGCCACCAGTGATTTCGGTAGCAATCAGCCCCAGCATTTT. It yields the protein CATSDFGSNQPQHF.

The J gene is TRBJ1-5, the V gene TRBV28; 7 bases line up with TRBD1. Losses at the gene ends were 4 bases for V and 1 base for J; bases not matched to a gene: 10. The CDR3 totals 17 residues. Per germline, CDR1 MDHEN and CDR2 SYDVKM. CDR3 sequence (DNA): TGTGCCAGCAGTTCGTTCGGGACAGAACGAAGCAATCAGCCCCAGCATTTT. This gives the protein CASSSFGTERSNQPQHF. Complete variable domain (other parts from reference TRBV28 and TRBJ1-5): DVKVTQSSRYLVKRTGEKVFLECVQDMDHENMFWYRQDPGLGLRLIYFSYDVKMKEKGDIPEGYSVSREKKERFSLILESASTNQTSMYLCASSSFGTERSNQPQHFGDGTRLSIL.

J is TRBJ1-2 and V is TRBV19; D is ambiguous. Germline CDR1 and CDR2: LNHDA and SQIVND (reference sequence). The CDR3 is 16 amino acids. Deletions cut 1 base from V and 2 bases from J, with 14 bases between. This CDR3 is CASSIGAGGQNYGYTF. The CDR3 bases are TGTGCCAGTAGTATAGGGGCTGGAGGCCAGAACTATGGCTACACCTTC. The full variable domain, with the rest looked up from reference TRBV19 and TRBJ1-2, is DGGITQSPKYLFRKEGQNVTLSCEQNLNHDAMYWYRQDPGQGLRLIYYSQIVNDFQKGDIAEGYSVSREKKESFPLTVTSAQKNPTAFYLCASSIGAGGQNYGYTFGSGTRLTVV.

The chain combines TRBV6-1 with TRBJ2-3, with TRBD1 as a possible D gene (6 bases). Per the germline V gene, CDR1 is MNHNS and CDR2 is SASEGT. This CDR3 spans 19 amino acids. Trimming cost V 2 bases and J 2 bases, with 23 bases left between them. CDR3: CASSESAIQGWTVTDTQYF. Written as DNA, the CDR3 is TGTGCCAGCAGTGAATCAGCAATACAGGGTTGGACAGTCACAGATACGCAGTATTTT.

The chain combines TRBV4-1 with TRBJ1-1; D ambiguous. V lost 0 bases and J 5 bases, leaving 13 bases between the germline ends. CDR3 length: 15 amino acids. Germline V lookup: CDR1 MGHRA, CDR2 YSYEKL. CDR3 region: CASSQDERGYTEAFF. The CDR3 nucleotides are TGCGCCAGCAGCCAAGATGAACGGGGTTATACTGAAGCTTTCTTT.

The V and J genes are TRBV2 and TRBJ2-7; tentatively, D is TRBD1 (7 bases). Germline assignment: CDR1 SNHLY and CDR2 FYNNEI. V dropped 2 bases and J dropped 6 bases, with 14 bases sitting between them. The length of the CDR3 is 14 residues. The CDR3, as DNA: TGTGCCAGCAGTGAAATCGCCCAGGGGGGCGAGCAGTACTTC. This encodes CASSEIAQGGEQYF.

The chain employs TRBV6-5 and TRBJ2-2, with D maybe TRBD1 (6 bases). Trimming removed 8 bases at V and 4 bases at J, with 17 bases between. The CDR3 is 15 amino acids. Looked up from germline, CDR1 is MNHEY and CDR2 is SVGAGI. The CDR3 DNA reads TGTGCCAGCGGAAGCACAGGGTGGGGCACCGGGGAGCTGTTTTTT. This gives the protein CASGSTGWGTGELFF.

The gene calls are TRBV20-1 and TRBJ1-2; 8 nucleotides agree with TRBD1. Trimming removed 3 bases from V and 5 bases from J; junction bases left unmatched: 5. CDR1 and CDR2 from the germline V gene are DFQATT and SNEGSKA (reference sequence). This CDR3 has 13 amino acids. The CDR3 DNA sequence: TGCAGTGCTAGTCACAGGGGGATTTATGGCTACACCTTC. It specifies CSASHRGIYGYTF.

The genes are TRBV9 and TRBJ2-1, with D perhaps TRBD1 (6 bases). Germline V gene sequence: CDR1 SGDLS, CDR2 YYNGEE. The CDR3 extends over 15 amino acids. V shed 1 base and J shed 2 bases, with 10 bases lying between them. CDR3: CASSVKGVAYNEQFF. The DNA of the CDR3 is TGTGCCAGCAGCGTAAAGGGGGTAGCCTACAATGAGCAGTTCTTC.

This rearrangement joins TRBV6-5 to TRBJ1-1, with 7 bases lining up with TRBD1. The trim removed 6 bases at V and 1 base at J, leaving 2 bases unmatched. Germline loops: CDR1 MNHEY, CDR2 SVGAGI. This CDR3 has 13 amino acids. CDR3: CASRRQGNTEAFF. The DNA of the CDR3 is TGTGCCAGCAGGCGACAGGGGAACACTGAAGCTTTCTTT.

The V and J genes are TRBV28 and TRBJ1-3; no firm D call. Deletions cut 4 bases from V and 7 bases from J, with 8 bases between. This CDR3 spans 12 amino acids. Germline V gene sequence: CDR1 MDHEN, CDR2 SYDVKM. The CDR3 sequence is CASSSAHNTIYF. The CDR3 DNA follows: TGTGCCAGCAGTTCCGCACACAACACCATATATTTT.

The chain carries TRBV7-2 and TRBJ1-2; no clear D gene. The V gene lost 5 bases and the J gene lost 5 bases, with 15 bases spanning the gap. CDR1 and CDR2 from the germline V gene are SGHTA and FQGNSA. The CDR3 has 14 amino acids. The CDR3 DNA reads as TGTGCCAGCAGCCAAGGAGGGCAGTCTTATGGCTACACCTTC. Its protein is CASSQGGQSYGYTF.

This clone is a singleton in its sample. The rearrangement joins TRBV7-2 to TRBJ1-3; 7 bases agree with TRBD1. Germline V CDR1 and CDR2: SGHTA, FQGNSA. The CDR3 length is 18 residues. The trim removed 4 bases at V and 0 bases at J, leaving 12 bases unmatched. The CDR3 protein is CASSSSQDRKNSGNTIYF. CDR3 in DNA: TGTGCCAGCAGCTCGAGTCAGGACAGGAAAAACTCTGGAAACACCATATATTTT.

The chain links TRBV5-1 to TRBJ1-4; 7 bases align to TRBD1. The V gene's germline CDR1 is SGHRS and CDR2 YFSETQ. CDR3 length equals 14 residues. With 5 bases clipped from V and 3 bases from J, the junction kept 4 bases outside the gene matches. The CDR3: CASRIGTANEKLFF. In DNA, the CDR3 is TGCGCCAGCAGGATCGGGACAGCTAATGAAAAACTGTTTTTT. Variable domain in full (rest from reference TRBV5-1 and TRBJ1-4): KAGVTQTPRYLIKTRGQQVTLSCSPISGHRSVSWYQQTPGQGLQFLFEYFSETQRNKGNFPGRFSGRQFSNSRSEMNVSTLELGDSALYLCASRIGTANEKLFFGSGTQLSVL.

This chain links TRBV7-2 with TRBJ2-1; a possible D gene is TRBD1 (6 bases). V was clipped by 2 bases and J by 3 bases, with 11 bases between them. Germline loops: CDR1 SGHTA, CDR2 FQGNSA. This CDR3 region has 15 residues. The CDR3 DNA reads TGTGCCAGCAGCTTAATCCCAGGGGACTACAATGAGCAGTTCTTC. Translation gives CASSLIPGDYNEQFF.